The next 11 T cell receptor beta chains were all read from a single sample in a study of cytomegalovirus exposure and HLA in healthy donors. It was with 60 Vbeta and 13 Jbeta primers that the PCR ran. The assay was immunoSEQ multiplex PCR, and TCRdb's table has in-frame clones only and misses some. Among approximately 150,000 clones listed, 65% to 85% were seen once. The sequencing sample was made of PBMCs. These receptors originate from a woman aged 35 to 49 in good health and CMV-seropositive.

The chain combines TRBV28 with TRBJ2-2; D is possibly TRBD1 (6 bases). Trimming pared 2 bases from V and 4 bases from J, leaving 14 bases between. The CDR3 is 16 residues long. Germline values: CDR1 MDHEN, CDR2 SYDVKM. DNA of the CDR3: TGTGCCAGCAGTTTAGCTGAGAGGGGGAGCACCGGGGAGCTGTTTTTT. Amino acid sequence: CASSLAERGSTGELFF.

The chain uses TRBV5-4 and TRBJ1-5; D ambiguous. Trimming removed 0 bases at V and 9 bases at J, with 10 bases between. Germline CDR1 reads SGHNT; CDR2 reads YYREEE (reference sequence). The CDR3 is 13 amino acids. The CDR3 DNA sequence: TGTGCCAGCAGCTTGGGGTCCCTATCGCCCCAGCATTTT. Protein product: CASSLGSLSPQHF.

This clone was counted between two and nine times. This chain links TRBV23-1 with TRBJ2-3; TRBD2 matches at 12 bases. TRBV23-1 has ORF status, its function being uncertain. The CDR3 is made up of 16 amino acids. The ends lost 4 bases at V and 3 bases at J; junction bases unmatched: 5. CDR3 coding DNA: TGCGCCAGCAGTCTCGCTAGCGGGAGGGCTACAGATACGCAGTATTTT. Translation: CASSLASGRATDTQYF.

This clone appeared once. This chain joins TRBV27 and TRBJ2-7, with no clear D. CDR3 length: 15 residues. The germline V and J ends were trimmed by 0 bases and 2 bases, with 11 bases remaining between them. The germline V gene has CDR1 MNHEY and CDR2 SMNVEV (reference sequence). The CDR3: CASSLSHLPTYEQYF. CDR3 nucleotide sequence: TGTGCCAGCAGTTTATCTCACCTACCAACCTACGAGCAGTACTTC.

This chain uses TRBV27 with TRBJ2-7, with D possibly being TRBD1 (5 bases). The V end was cut by 5 bases, the J end by 7 bases, with 18 bases between. This CDR3 is 14 amino acids long. Germline lookup yields CDR1 MNHEY and CDR2 SMNVEV (reference sequence). CDR3 coding DNA: TGTGCCAGCAGTGAGGTCTCCAGGGTGAGGGAGCAGTACTTC. Translating gives CASSEVSRVREQYF.

This clone appeared once. J is TRBJ2-7 and V is TRBV9; a possible D gene is TRBD1 (5 bases). This CDR3 has 14 residues. Between the trimmed V and J ends, which lost 0 bases and 4 bases, there was a span of 11 bases. CDR1 SGDLS and CDR2 YYNGEE come from the germline V gene. The CDR3 coding sequence is TGTGCCAGCAGCGTAGAGGGGTTGGGTTACGAGCAGTACTTC. Amino acid sequence: CASSVEGLGYEQYF.

The rearrangement joins TRBV28 to TRBJ1-5, with no clear D. The V end was cut by 4 bases, the J end by 6 bases, with 10 bases between. The CDR3 has 13 residues. Germline V gives CDR1 MDHEN, CDR2 SYDVKM. The CDR3 bases are TGTGCCAGCAGTTCTCCTTCCAGTCAGCCCCAGCATTTT. This codes for CASSSPSSQPQHF.

Here the CDR3 reads CASSFGTGGKGKLFF. The CDR3 DNA is TGTGCCAGCAGCTTTGGCACAGGGGGGAAGGGAAAACTGTTTTTT. The chain has TRBV13 and TRBJ1-4; 8 positions agree with TRBD1. The CDR3 runs 15 residues. Germline lookup yields CDR1 PRHDT and CDR2 FYEKMQ (reference sequence). V was clipped by 3 bases and J by 10 bases; unmatched bases: 10.

The rearrangement uses TRBV30 and TRBJ1-1; tentatively, D is TRBD1 (5 bases). In germline, CDR1 is GTSNPN, CDR2 SVGIG (reference sequence). Trimming took 0 bases from V and 6 from J, leaving 14 bases between them. The CDR3 is made up of 14 amino acids. The CDR3 loop reads CAWSVPGRLAEAFF. CDR3 coding DNA: TGTGCCTGGAGTGTCCCAGGGAGGTTGGCTGAAGCTTTCTTT.

Here the CDR3 DNA reads TGTGCCAGCACCCCGGGACTAGCGGGGGGAAGTGAAGAGACCCAGTACTTC. Protein sequence: CASTPGLAGGSEETQYF. The chain recombines TRBV28 with TRBJ2-5, with 15 bases that match TRBD2. Germline trimming cut 7 bases from V and 3 bases from J; bases unmatched to any gene: 9. Germline values: CDR1 MDHEN, CDR2 SYDVKM. This CDR3 contains 17 residues.

The chain carries TRBV10-3 and TRBJ1-1, with 9 bases aligning to TRBD1. Germline-derived CDR1 and CDR2 are ENHRY and SYGVKD. V shed 8 bases, J shed 1 base, and the junction held 2 bases outside the gene matches. The CDR3 sequence is 13 residues long. CDR3 residues: CAIAGQGNTEAFF. The CDR3 DNA follows: TGTGCCATCGCGGGACAGGGGAACACTGAAGCTTTCTTT.